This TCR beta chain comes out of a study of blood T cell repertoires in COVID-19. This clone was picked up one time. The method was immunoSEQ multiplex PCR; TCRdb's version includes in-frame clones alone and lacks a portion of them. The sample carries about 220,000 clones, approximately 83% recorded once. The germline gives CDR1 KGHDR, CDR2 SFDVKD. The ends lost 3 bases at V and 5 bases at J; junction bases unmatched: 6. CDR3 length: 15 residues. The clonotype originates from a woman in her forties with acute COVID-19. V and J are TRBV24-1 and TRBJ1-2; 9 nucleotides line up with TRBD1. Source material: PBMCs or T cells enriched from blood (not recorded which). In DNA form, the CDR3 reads TGTGCCACCAGTGATCGTACAGGGGGCCGGTATGGCTACACCTTC. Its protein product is CATSDRTGGRYGYTF.